This passage covers 22 T cell receptor beta chains from one sample sequenced in a study of shared clonotypes between healthy human individuals. Clones were read by immunoSEQ multiplex PCR, and TCRdb kept only the in-frame ones, dropping some. The sample shows 2,500,000 or so clones, about nine tenths of them seen only once. Sequenced material: naive CD4+ T cells from PBMCs. Specified subset: CD45RA+ positively selected. Receptors were obtained from a man aged 18 to 30 in good health. Some clones in this sample may be carry-over from other donors' samples.

V usage is TRBV27 and J usage is TRBJ2-2, with D possibly matching TRBD1 (6 bases). Trimming removed 4 bases from V and 9 bases from J, with 12 bases in between. This CDR3 has 13 residues. The V gene's germline CDR1 is MNHEY and CDR2 SMNVEV (reference sequence). CDR3 nucleotides: TGTGCCAGCAGTTACGTTGACAGGAGGGAGCTGTTTTTT. It specifies CASSYVDRRELFF.

The chain employs TRBV9 and TRBJ2-1; D ambiguous. Germline V gives CDR1 SGDLS, CDR2 YYNGEE. The CDR3 loop spans 14 amino acids. V lost 2 bases and J 5 bases, leaving 11 bases between the germline ends. CDR3 sequence (DNA): TGTGCCAGCAGCGTTGGTGGTGATAACAATGAGCAGTTCTTC. Protein: CASSVGGDNNEQFF.

This chain joins TRBV25-1 and TRBJ2-7; 11 bases line up with TRBD1. CDR1 is MGHDK and CDR2 is SYGVNS in the germline V gene. V shed 7 bases, J shed 4 bases, and the junction held 6 bases outside the gene matches. The CDR3 has 14 residues. CDR3 in amino acids: CASTRTGGIYEQYF. The CDR3 DNA follows: TGTGCCAGCACCAGGACAGGGGGCATATACGAGCAGTACTTC.

The chain joins TRBV6-1 to TRBJ1-5; perhaps TRBD1 as D (5 bases). The germline V gene encodes CDR1 MNHNS and CDR2 SASEGT. V was cut by 4 bases and J by 7 bases, with 14 bases left in between. This CDR3 comprises 14 residues. The CDR3 here is CASSVPMGGQPQHF. CDR3 DNA sequence: TGTGCCAGCAGTGTTCCGATGGGGGGACAGCCCCAGCATTTT.

As regards this clone: The same CDR3 can be traced to other DNA sequences in this sample. The J gene is TRBJ1-1, the V gene TRBV18, with TRBD1 matching over 7 bases. Looked up from germline, CDR1 is KGHSH and CDR2 is LQKENI. J gave up 2 bases and V 3 bases, and 6 bases lay outside the gene matches. There are 15 residues in the CDR3. The CDR3 here is CASSPGTARNTEAFF. CDR3 coding DNA: TGTGCCAGCTCACCGGGGACAGCCCGTAACACTGAAGCTTTCTTT.

As regards this clone: This may be a read error, as it is one base from a much larger clone. Additional DNA sequences in this sample encode the identical CDR3. The genes are TRBV28 and TRBJ1-1; D is uncertain. The V end lost 5 bases, the J end lost 0 bases, and 1 base lay between the germline ends. Per the germline V gene, CDR1 is MDHEN and CDR2 is SYDVKM. This CDR3 has 11 amino acids. DNA for the CDR3: TGTGCCAGCAGTATGAACACTGAAGCTTTCTTT. Residues: CASSMNTEAFF.

The gene calls are TRBV7-9 and TRBJ2-2; the D is unclear. The CDR3 runs 14 residues. With 1 base removed from V and 6 bases from J, the gap between germline ends came to 9 bases. CDR1 and CDR2 (germline): SEHNR, FQNEAQ (reference sequence). The DNA for the CDR3 is TGTGCCAGCAGCTTAGGATTTACCTCCGGGGAGCTGTTTTTT. Its translation is CASSLGFTSGELFF.

Points on this clone: The same CDR3 also results from other DNA sequences found in this sample. The J gene is TRBJ2-5, the V gene TRBV29-1; the D gene is possibly TRBD2 (6 bases). Matching the DNA end better, TRBJ2-7 makes the J call doubtful. The CDR3 is 11 residues long. CDR1 is SQVTM, CDR2 ANQGSEA, per germline. The CDR3 DNA follows: TGCAGCGTGCGGGGCTCCTACGAGCAGTACTTC. Protein product: CSVRGSYEQYF.

This clone was seen a handful of times. The rearrangement uses TRBV20-1 and TRBJ1-2; TRBD1 is a possible D gene (5 bases). Trimming pared 6 bases from V and 6 bases from J, leaving 11 bases between. CDR3 length: 11 amino acids. Per germline, CDR1 DFQATT and CDR2 SNEGSKA (reference sequence). Here the CDR3 reads CSASTGDGYTF. In nucleotides, the CDR3 is TGCAGTGCATCCACGGGGGATGGCTACACCTTC.

The chain links TRBV6-1 to TRBJ2-1, with TRBD1 as a possible D gene (6 bases). The CDR3 is 17 amino acids. Trimming removed 3 bases from V and 3 bases from J, with 18 bases in between. The V gene's germline CDR1 is MNHNS and CDR2 SASEGT. CDR3 in amino acids: CASSEVQGTLFYNEQFF. Written as DNA, the CDR3 is TGTGCCAGCAGTGAGGTTCAGGGGACACTTTTCTACAATGAGCAGTTCTTC.

Here the CDR3 reads CSVGLYYNEQFF. The CDR3, as DNA: TGCAGCGTGGGACTATACTACAATGAGCAGTTCTTC. The V call is TRBV29-1, the J call TRBJ2-1; 7 bases agree with TRBD2. The CDR3 loop spans 12 amino acids. The germline V gene has CDR1 SQVTM and CDR2 ANQGSEA. Germline trimming cut 6 bases from V and 3 bases from J; bases unmatched to any gene: 2.

The rearrangement links TRBV7-9 to TRBJ2-3; D perhaps matches TRBD1 (6 bases). Germline V gives CDR1 SEHNR, CDR2 FQNEAQ (reference sequence). This CDR3 has 15 residues. Trimming stripped 5 bases from V and 1 base from J, with 13 bases between. The CDR3 is CASSAGQPRTDTQYF. The DNA for the CDR3 is TGTGCCAGCAGCGCCGGACAGCCCCGCACAGATACGCAGTATTTT.

Only a few counts were recorded for this clone. The rearrangement joins TRBV2 to TRBJ1-1; no clear D gene. Germline V gives CDR1 SNHLY, CDR2 FYNNEI. Trimming took 1 base from V and 1 from J, leaving 10 bases between them. The CDR3 consists of 15 residues. DNA of the CDR3: TGTGCCAGCAGTGAAGAGGTGCTGGGGAACACTGAAGCTTTCTTT. Its translation is CASSEEVLGNTEAFF.

The chain couples TRBV4-2 to TRBJ2-2; D uncertain. Germline V gives CDR1 LGHNA, CDR2 YNFKEQ. The CDR3 runs 14 residues. V was shortened by 3 bases and J by 4 bases, with 9 bases between the two germline ends. For the CDR3, the DNA is TGTGCCAGCAGCCAGGGGTATCGCACCGGGGAGCTGTTTTTT. The encoded protein is CASSQGYRTGELFF.

Remarks on this clone: This same CDR3 is encoded by further DNA sequences in the sample. This chain joins TRBV7-9 and TRBJ2-7; D ambiguous. From germline, CDR1 is SEHNR and CDR2 FQNEAQ (reference sequence). The CDR3 covers 11 residues. The V and J ends lost 5 bases and 4 bases respectively, with 6 bases between them. The CDR3 here is CASSLLYEQYF. For the CDR3, the DNA is TGTGCCAGCAGCCTATTGTACGAGCAGTACTTC.

The chain has TRBV28 and TRBJ1-5; 12 bases agree with TRBD1. Germline CDR1 and CDR2: MDHEN and SYDVKM. The V gene end was trimmed by 6 bases and the J gene end by 6 bases; junction bases not matched to a gene: 18. The CDR3 has 19 residues. The chain's CDR3 is CASRRNGNRDRGPAQPQHF. The CDR3 nucleotides are TGTGCCAGCAGACGCAATGGTAACCGGGACAGGGGGCCGGCTCAGCCCCAGCATTTT.

This chain links TRBV5-1 with TRBJ1-1, with TRBD1 matching 10 bases. After removal of 2 bases from V and 5 bases from J, the junction contained 6 bases not matched to a gene. This CDR3 has 15 residues. Germline CDR1 is SGHRS and CDR2 is YFSETQ. The CDR3 DNA reads TGCGCCAGCAGCTTAAGACAGGGGGCGAGGACTGAAGCTTTCTTT. Residues: CASSLRQGARTEAFF.

Here the CDR3 reads CASSLLGVGSNQPQHF. In DNA form, the CDR3 reads TGTGCCAGCAGCCTCCTCGGCGTGGGGAGCAATCAGCCCCAGCATTTT. The V call is TRBV7-2, the J call TRBJ1-5; D is unresolved. Germline CDR1 reads SGHTA; CDR2 reads FQGNSA. This CDR3 spans 16 amino acids. V dropped 5 bases and J dropped 1 base, with 15 bases sitting between them.

The chain has TRBV2 and TRBJ1-1; possible D gene TRBD1, 5 bases. With 4 bases removed from V and 4 bases from J, the gap between germline ends came to 13 bases. Germline V CDR1 and CDR2: SNHLY, FYNNEI. This CDR3 has 14 amino acids. The CDR3 nucleotides read TGTGCCAGCAGTGGGTTGGGGGAGGGCACTGAAGCTTTCTTT. Protein sequence: CASSGLGEGTEAFF.

This chain connects TRBV4-1 to TRBJ1-5; D perhaps matches TRBD1 (5 bases). The length of the CDR3 is 17 residues. The ends were cut back, 0 bases at V and 2 bases at J, with 14 bases in the middle. The germline gives CDR1 MGHRA, CDR2 YSYEKL. As DNA, the CDR3 is TGCGCCAGCAGCCAAGATATTGGTAGGGGAGGCAATCAGCCCCAGCATTTT. It codes for CASSQDIGRGGNQPQHF.

The J gene is TRBJ1-1, the V gene TRBV9; 9 bases align to TRBD1. The CDR3 runs to 15 residues. From germline, CDR1 is SGDLS and CDR2 YYNGEE. The V gene end was trimmed by 6 bases and the J gene end by 5 bases; junction bases not matched to a gene: 11. The CDR3 region is CASTLKRTGETEAFF. The CDR3 DNA reads TGTGCCAGCACCCTTAAGAGGACAGGGGAGACTGAAGCTTTCTTT.

The chain links TRBV25-1 to TRBJ1-3; D is unresolved. This CDR3 spans 15 amino acids. Trimming took 5 bases from V and 0 from J, leaving 11 bases between them. The germline CDR1 and CDR2 sequences are MGHDK and SYGVNS. Written as DNA, the CDR3 is TGTGCCAGCAGTTCCGGGAAAAGCTCTGGAAACACCATATATTTT. Protein product: CASSSGKSSGNTIYF. Based on the CDR3 plus reference TRBV25-1 and TRBJ1-3, the full variable domain is EADIYQTPRYLVIGTGKKITLECSQTMGHDKMYWYQQDPGMELHLIHYSYGVNSTEKGDLSSESTVSRIRTEHFPLTLESARPSHTSQYLCASSSGKSSGNTIYFGEGSWLTVV.